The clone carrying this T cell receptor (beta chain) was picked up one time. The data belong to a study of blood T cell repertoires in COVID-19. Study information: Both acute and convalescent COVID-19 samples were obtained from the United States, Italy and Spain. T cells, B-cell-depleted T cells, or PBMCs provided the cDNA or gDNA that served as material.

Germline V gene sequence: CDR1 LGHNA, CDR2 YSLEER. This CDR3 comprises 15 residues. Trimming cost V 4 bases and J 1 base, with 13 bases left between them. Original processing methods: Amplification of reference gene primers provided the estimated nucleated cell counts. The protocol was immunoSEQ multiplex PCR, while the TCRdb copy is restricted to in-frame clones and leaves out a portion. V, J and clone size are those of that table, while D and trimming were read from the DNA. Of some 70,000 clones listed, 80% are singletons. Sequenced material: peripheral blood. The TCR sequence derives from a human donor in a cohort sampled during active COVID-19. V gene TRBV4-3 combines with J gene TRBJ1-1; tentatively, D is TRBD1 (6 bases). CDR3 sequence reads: CASSPQGHRNTEAFF. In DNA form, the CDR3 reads TGCGCCAGCAGCCCACAGGGACATAGGAACACTGAAGCTTTCTTT.